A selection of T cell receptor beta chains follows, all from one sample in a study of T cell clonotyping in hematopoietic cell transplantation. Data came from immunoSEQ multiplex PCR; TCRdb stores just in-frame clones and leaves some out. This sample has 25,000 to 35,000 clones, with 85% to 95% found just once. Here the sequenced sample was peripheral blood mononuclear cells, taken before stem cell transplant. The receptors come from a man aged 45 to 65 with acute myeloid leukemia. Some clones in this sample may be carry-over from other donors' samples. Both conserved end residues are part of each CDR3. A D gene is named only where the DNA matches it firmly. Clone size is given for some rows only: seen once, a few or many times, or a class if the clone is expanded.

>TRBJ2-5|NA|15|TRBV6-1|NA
CASSEPKMGQETQYF
TGTGCCAGCAGTGAACCTAAAATGGGGCAAGAGACCCAGTACTTC
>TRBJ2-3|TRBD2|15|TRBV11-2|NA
CASSFKRESTDTQYF
TGTGCCAGCAGCTTTAAGCGGGAGTCCACAGATACGCAGTATTTT
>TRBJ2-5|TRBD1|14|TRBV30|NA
CAWSRGQGVETQYF
TGTGCCTGGAGCCGCGGACAGGGTGTGGAGACCCAGTACTTC
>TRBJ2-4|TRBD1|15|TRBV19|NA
CASTSGQIAKNIQYF
TGTGCCAGTACCTCGGGACAGATAGCCAAAAACATTCAGTACTTC
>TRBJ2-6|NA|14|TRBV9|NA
CASSQRTGANVLTF
TGTGCCAGCAGCCAACGGACAGGGGCCAACGTCCTGACTTTC
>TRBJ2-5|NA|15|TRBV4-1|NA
CASSHSTLPQETQYF
TGCGCCAGCAGTCATAGTACCCTACCCCAAGAGACCCAGTACTTC
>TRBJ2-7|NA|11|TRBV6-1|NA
CASSDFYEQYF
TGTGCCAGCAGTGACTTCTACGAGCAGTACTTC
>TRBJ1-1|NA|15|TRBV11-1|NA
CASSLEGQDRTEAFF
TGTGCCAGCAGCTTAGAGGGGCAGGATAGGACTGAAGCTTTCTTT
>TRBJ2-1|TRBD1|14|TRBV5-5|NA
CASSLEGGRDEQFF
TGTGCCAGCTCCCTCGAAGGGGGCAGGGATGAGCAGTTCTTC
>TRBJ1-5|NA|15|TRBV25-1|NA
CASSGGWGTNQPQHF
TGTGCCAGCAGTGGGGGGTGGGGTACCAATCAGCCCCAGCATTTT
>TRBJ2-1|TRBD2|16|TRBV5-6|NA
CASSWTSGGRYNEQFF
TGTGCCAGCAGCTGGACTAGCGGGGGGCGCTACAATGAGCAGTTCTTC
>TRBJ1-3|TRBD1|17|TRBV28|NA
CASSSGQEQFSGNTIYF
TGTGCCAGCAGTTCCGGACAGGAGCAATTCTCTGGAAACACCATATATTTT
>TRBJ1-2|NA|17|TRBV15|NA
CATSRSPRDTLNYGYTF
TGTGCCACCAGCAGAAGCCCCAGGGACACCCTTAACTATGGCTACACCTTC
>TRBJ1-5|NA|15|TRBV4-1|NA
CASSQDRGSNQPQHF
TGCGCCAGCAGCCAAGATAGGGGAAGCAATCAGCCCCAGCATTTT
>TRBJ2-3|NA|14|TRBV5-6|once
CASSSGDGADTQYF
TGTGCCAGCAGCTCAGGAGATGGGGCAGATACGCAGTATTTT
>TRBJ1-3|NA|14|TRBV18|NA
CASSPDPSGNTIYF
TGTGCCAGCTCACCAGACCCCTCTGGAAACACCATATATTTT
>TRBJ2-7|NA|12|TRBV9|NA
CASSYDGYEQYF
TGTGCCAGCAGCTATGACGGCTACGAGCAGTACTTC
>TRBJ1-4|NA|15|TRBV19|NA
CASSLGAATNEKLFF
TGTGCCAGTAGTCTGGGCGCCGCAACTAATGAAAAACTGTTTTTT
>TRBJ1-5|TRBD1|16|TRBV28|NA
CASNQGGSNGNQPQHF
TGTGCCAGCAATCAGGGGGGATCGAATGGCAATCAGCCCCAGCATTTT
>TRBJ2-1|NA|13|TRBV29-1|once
CSGTLGQINEQFF
TGCAGCGGGACCCTAGGACAGATCAATGAGCAGTTCTTC
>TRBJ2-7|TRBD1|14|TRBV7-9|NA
CASSFGTGPYEQYF
TGTGCCAGCAGCTTCGGGACAGGGCCCTACGAGCAGTACTTC
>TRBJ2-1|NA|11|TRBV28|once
CAVISALEQFF
TGTGCCGTTATATCGGCTCTCGAGCAGTTCTTC